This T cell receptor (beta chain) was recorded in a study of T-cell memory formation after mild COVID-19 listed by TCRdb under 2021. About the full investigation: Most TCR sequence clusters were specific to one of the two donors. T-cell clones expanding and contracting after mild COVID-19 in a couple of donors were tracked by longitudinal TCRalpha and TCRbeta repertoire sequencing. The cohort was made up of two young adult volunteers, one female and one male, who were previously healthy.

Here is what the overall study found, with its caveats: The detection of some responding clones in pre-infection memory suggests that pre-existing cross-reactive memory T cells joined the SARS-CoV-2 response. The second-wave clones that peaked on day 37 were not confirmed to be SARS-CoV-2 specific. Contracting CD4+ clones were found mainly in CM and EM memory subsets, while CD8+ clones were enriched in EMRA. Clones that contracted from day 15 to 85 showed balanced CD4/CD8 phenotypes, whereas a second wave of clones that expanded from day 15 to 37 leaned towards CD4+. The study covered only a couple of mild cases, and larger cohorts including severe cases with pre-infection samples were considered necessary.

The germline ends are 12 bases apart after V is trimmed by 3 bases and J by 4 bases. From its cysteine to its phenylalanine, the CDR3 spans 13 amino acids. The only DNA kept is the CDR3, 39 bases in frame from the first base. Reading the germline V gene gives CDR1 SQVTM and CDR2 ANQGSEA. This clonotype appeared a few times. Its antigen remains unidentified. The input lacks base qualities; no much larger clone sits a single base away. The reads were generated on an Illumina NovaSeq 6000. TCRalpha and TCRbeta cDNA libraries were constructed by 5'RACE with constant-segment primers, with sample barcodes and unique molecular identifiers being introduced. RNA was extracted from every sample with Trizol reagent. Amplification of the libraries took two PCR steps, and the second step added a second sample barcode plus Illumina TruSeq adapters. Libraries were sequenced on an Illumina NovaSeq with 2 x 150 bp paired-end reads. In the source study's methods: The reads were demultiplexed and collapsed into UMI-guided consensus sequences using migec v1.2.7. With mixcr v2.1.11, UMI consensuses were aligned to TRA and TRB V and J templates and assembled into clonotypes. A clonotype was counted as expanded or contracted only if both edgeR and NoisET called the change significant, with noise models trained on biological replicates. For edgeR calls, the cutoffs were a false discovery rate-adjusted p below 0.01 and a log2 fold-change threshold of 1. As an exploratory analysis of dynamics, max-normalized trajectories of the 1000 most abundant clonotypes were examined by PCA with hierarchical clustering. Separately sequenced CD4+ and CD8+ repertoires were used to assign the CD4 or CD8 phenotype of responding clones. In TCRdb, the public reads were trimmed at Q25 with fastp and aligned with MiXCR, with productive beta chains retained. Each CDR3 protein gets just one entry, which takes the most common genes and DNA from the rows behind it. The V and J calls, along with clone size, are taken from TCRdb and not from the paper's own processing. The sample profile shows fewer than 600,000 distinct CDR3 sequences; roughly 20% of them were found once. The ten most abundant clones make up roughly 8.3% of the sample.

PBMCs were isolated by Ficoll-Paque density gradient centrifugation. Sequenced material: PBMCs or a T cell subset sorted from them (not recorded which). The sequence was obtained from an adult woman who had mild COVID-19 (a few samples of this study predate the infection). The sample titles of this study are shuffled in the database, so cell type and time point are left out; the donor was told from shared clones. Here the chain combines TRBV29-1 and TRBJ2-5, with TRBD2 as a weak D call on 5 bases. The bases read TGCAGCGTTGATTTCTGGGGAGCAGAGACCCAGTACTTC. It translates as CSVDFWGAETQYF. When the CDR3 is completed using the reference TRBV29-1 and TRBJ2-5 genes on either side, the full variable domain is SAVISQKPSRDICQRGTSLTIQCQVDSQVTMMFWYRQQPGQSLTLIATANQGSEATYESGFVIDKFPISRPNLTFSTLTVSNMSPEDSSIYLCSVDFWGAETQYFGPGTRLLVL.